The TCR beta chain under discussion was sequenced for a study of molecular identifiers for immune sequencing clone quantification. Findings and caveats of the study: In naive cells, under 1% of molecules belonged to clones above 20 RNA copies, against over 97% in effector cells. Detecting spiked Jurkat TCR RNA from one cell among 950,000 to 1,000,000 naive cells was reportedly possible.

The CDR3 has 18 residues. Trimming shortened V by 2 bases and J by 0 bases, and 19 bases separated the two germline ends. In germline, CDR1 is GTSNPN, CDR2 SVGIG (reference sequence). Between roughly 20,000 and 1,100,000 sorted cells, with 10%, 30% or 50% RNA, yielded naive CD8 libraries. Previously reported methods and listed TCR primers produced the bulk TCR libraries. In TCRdb, the PCR reads were re-called with MiXCR into one record per CDR3 protein. The table shows hundreds of thousands of distinct CDR3 sequences, with 20% occurring only once. This clonotype was found many times. Its cognate antigen is unknown.

The material sequenced was naive CD8+ T cells from blood, with Jurkat cell RNA spiked in. As to subset: FACS-sorted CD8+CD4-CCR7+CD45RA+ naive T cells. The rearrangement joins TRBV30 to TRBJ2-2; possibly TRBD1 for D (6 bases). The receptor's source is a human donor in good health. Some libraries in this study had Jurkat cell RNA spiked in. The CDR3 here is CAWSFRDTRIANTGELFF. As DNA, the CDR3 is TGTGCCTGGAGTTTTAGGGACACCCGAATTGCGAACACCGGGGAGCTGTTTTTT. The whole variable domain, filled in from reference TRBV30 and TRBJ2-2, reads SQTIHQWPATLVQPVGSPLSLECTVEGTSNPNLYWYRQAAGRGLQLLFYSVGIGQISSEVPQNLSASRPQDRQFILSSKKLLLSDSGFYLCAWSFRDTRIANTGELFFGEGSRLTVL.